This TCR beta chain originates from a study of control samples from healthy donors and cancer patients. Libraries were prepared by immunoSEQ multiplex PCR; TCRdb keeps only in-frame clonotypes and omits some of them. The sample comprises about 89,000 clones, around nine tenths of which are singletons, and 20% to 25% rests with the top ten. The CDR3 covers 15 residues. In germline, CDR1 is GTSNPN, CDR2 SVGIG (reference sequence). V was clipped by 3 bases and J by 0 bases, with 12 bases between them. This clone was recorded once. The V call is TRBV30, the J call TRBJ1-3, with D unresolved. The sequencing sample was made of blood. The TCR sequence derives from a man under 40 in good health. The CDR3, as DNA: TGTGCCTGGAGAGGCAGATCGAGCTCTGGAAACACCATATATTTT. Its protein is CAWRGRSSSGNTIYF.